This T cell receptor beta chain appears in the sequencing data of a study of beta chain features in type 1 diabetes. Germline V gives CDR1 SEHNR, CDR2 FQNEAQ (reference sequence). V shed 1 base, J shed 6 bases, and the junction held 2 bases outside the gene matches. The CDR3 consists of 13 residues. Reverse transcribing all isolated RNA meant expressed TCRB transcripts were sequenced. Libraries were prepared by immunoSEQ multiplex PCR; TCRdb keeps only in-frame clonotypes and omits some of them. The table records 900,000 or so clones, about 17% of them present only once. Sorting of CD4+ naive, central memory, regulatory and stem cell-like memory cells was performed via CD45RO/CCR7/CD25/CD127/CD95/CD27. This clone was detected only a few times.

The sequence was obtained from a woman in her late teens or twenties in good health. Source material: naive CD4+ T cells from blood. The rearrangement joins TRBV7-9 to TRBJ1-1; 7 bases map to TRBD1. CDR3 in amino acids: CASSLETGPEAFF. The CDR3 nucleotides read TGTGCCAGCAGCTTAGAGACAGGGCCTGAAGCTTTCTTT.